In this sample, the clone carrying this T cell receptor (beta chain) turned up a few times. Its antigen remains unknown. These data are taken from a study of response to subunit inactivated influenza vaccine. The study, taken as a whole, reports: Seasonal influenza vaccination, on each occasion, was suggested by the authors to recruit few new T cells.

Trimming shortened V by 3 bases and J by 4 bases, and 13 bases separated the two germline ends. The CDR3 has 15 amino acids. Germline CDR1 LNHNV, CDR2 YYDKDF (reference sequence). Via MiXCR, TCRdb re-called the RT-PCR reads, giving one row per CDR3 protein. The sample lists about 500,000 distinct CDR3 sequences, approximately 12% occurring once. Source: PBMCs from blood, taken more than 35 days after vaccination. This chain uses TRBV15 with TRBJ1-3; a weak D match, TRBD1 (5 bases). The receptor was derived from a man between 50 and 59 years old who received an inactivated influenza vaccine. The CDR3 protein is CATSSPNRRGNTIYF. In DNA, the CDR3 is TGTGCCACCAGCAGCCCCAACAGGCGGGGAAACACCATATATTTT.